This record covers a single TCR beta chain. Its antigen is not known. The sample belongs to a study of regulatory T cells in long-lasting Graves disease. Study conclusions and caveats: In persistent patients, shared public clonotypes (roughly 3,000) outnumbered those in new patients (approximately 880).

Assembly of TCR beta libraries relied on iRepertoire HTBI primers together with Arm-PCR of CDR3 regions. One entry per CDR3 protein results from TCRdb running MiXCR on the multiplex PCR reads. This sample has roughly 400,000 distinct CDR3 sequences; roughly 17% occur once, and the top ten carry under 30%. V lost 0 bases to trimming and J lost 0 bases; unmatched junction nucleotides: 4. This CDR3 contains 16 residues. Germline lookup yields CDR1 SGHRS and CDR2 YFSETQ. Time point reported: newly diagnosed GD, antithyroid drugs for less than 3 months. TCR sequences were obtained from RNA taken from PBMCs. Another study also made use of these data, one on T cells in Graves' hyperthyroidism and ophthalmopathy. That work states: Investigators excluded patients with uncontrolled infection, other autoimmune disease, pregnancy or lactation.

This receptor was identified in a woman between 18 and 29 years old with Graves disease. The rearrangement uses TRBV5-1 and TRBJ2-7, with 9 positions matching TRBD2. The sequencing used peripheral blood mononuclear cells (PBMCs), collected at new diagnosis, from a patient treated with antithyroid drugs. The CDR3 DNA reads TGCGCCAGCAGCTTGGGCGCGGGAGGGCTCTCCTACGAGCAGTACTTC. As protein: CASSLGAGGLSYEQYF.